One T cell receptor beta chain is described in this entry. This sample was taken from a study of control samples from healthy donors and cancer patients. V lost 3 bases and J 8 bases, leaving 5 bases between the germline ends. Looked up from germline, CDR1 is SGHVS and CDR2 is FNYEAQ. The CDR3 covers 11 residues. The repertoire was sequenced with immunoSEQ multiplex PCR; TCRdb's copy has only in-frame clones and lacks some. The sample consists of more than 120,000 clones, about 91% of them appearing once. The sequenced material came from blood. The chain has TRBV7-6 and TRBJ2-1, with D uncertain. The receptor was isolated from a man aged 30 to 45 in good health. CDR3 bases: TGTGCCAGCAGCTTTGTGGATGAGCAGTTCTTC. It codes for CASSFVDEQFF.